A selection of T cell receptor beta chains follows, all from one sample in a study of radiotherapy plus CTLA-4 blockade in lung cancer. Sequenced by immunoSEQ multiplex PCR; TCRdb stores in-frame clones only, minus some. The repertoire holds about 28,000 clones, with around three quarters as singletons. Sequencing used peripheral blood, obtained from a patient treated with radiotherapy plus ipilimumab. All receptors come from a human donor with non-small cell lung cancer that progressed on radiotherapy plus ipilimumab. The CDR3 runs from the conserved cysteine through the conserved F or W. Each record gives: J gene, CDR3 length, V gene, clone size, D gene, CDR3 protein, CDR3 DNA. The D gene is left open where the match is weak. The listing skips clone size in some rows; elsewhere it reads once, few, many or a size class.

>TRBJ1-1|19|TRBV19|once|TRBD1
CASSISGQALRGMNTEAFF
TGTGCCAGTAGTATTTCGGGACAGGCCCTTCGGGGGATGAACACTGAAGCTTTCTTT
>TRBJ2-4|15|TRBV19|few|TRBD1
CASLARKQGLNIQYF
TGTGCCAGCCTGGCCCGCAAACAGGGGTTAAACATTCAGTACTTC
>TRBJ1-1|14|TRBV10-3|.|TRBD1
CATHRQGKDTEAFF
TGTGCCACCCATAGACAGGGGAAGGACACTGAAGCTTTCTTT
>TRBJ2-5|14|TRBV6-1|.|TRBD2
CASSYRLAEETQYF
TGTGCCAGCAGTTATCGACTAGCGGAAGAGACCCAGTACTTC
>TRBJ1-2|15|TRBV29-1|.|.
CSVEGGESLADSYTF
TGCAGCGTTGAAGGGGGAGAGAGCCTTGCGGACAGCTACACCTTC
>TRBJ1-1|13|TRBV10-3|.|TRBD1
CAISTGGDTEAFF
TGTGCCATCAGTACAGGGGGCGACACTGAAGCTTTCTTT
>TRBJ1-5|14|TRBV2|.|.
CASSGAISNQPQHF
TGTGCCAGCAGTGGGGCCATCTCGAATCAGCCCCAGCATTTT
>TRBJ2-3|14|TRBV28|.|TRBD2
CASSLSGLANMQYF
TGTGCCAGCAGTCTTTCGGGACTAGCAAATATGCAGTATTTT
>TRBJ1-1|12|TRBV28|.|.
CASSLLRTEAFF
TGTGCCAGCAGTTTGCTCCGCACTGAAGCTTTCTTT
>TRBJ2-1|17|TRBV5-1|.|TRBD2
CASSFGLAGHLYNEQFF
TGCGCCAGCAGTTTCGGACTAGCGGGACATCTTTACAATGAGCAGTTCTTC
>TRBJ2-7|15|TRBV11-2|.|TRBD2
CASSYGLLAGGEQYF
TGTGCCAGCAGCTACGGGCTCCTAGCGGGAGGTGAGCAGTACTTC
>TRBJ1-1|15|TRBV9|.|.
CASSVGTSGGHEAFF
TGTGCCAGCAGCGTAGGGACCTCCGGGGGCCATGAAGCTTTCTTT
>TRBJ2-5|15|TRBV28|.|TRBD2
CASSLAAGGVETQYF
TGTGCCAGCAGTTTAGCCGCGGGAGGGGTTGAGACCCAGTACTTC
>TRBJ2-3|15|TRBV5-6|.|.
CASSSIRDSRDTQYF
TGTGCCAGCAGCTCAATCCGGGACTCCAGAGATACGCAGTATTTT
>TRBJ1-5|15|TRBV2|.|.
CASSGRRVGNQPQHF
TGTGCCAGCAGTGGCCGAAGGGTGGGCAATCAGCCCCAGCATTTT
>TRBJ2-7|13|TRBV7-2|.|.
CASSLNPAYEQYF
TGTGCCAGCAGCTTAAATCCCGCCTACGAGCAGTACTTC
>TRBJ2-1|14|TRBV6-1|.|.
CASRVWRDDNEQFF
TGTGCCAGCCGGGTTTGGCGGGACGACAATGAGCAGTTCTTC
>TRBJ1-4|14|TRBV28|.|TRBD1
CASSRRRTGEKLFF
TGTGCCAGCAGTCGCCGAAGGACAGGTGAAAAACTGTTTTTT
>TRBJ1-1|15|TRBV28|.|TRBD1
CASSLGGDRRRGAFF
TGTGCCAGCAGTTTAGGGGGGGACAGGAGGAGAGGAGCTTTCTTT
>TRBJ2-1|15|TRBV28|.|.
CASSFQTDYGNEQFF
TGTGCCAGCAGTTTTCAAACCGACTACGGCAATGAGCAGTTCTTC
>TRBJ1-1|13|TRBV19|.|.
CASKGAWNTEAFF
TGTGCCAGTAAAGGAGCGTGGAACACTGAAGCTTTCTTT
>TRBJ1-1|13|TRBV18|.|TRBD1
CASSRTGATEAFF
TGTGCCAGCTCACGAACAGGGGCCACTGAAGCTTTCTTT
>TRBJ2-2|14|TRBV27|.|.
CASSLEGHTGELFF
TGTGCCAGCAGTTTAGAAGGACATACCGGGGAGCTGTTTTTT
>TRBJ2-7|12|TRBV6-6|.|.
CASSYSKWTPNF
TGTGCCAGCAGTTACTCGAAGTGGACTCCTAACTTC
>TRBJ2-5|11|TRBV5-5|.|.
CASSAAETQYF
TGTGCCAGCAGCGCGGCAGAGACCCAGTACTTC
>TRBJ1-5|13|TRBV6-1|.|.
CAGRGEGNQPQHF
TGTGCCGGACGAGGGGAAGGCAATCAGCCCCAGCATTTT
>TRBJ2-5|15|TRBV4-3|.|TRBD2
CASSPIVAGEETQYF
TGCGCCAGCAGCCCCATTGTAGCGGGAGAAGAGACCCAGTACTTC
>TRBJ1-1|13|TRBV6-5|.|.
CASTWRENTEAFF
TGTGCCAGCACGTGGAGAGAGAACACTGAAGCTTTCTTT
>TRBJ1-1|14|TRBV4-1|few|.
CASSPYGENTEAFF
TGCGCCAGCAGCCCCTACGGAGAGAACACTGAAGCTTTCTTT
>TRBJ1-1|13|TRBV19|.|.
CASSLSLNTEAFF
TGTGCCAGTAGCTTATCACTGAACACTGAAGCTTTCTTT
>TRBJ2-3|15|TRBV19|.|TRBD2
CASSIVAGASDMQYF
TGTGCCAGTAGTATAGTAGCGGGAGCTTCAGATATGCAGTATTTT
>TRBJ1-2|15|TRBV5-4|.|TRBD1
CASSLGRAAGTDTVF
TGTGCCAGCAGCTTGGGGCGGGCGGCAGGGACAGATACCGTCTTC
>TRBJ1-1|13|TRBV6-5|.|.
CASSTRESSGAFF
TGTGCCAGCAGTACCCGGGAGTCAAGTGGAGCTTTCTTT